A single sample is the source of the 18 T cell receptor beta chains below, sequenced in a study of OX40 agonist ivuxolimab in advanced cancers. The data were produced by immunoSEQ multiplex PCR, yet TCRdb's version contains in-frame clones alone and is incomplete. The table has some 58,000 clones, about 86% seen once. The starting material was CD4+ or CD8+ T cells sorted from blood, obtained in a trial of the OX40 agonist ivuxolimab. The receptors were gathered from an adult with an advanced solid tumor such as melanoma, head and neck, liver or kidney cancer.

The V call is TRBV4-2, the J call TRBJ1-4, with no clear D. Germline assignment: CDR1 LGHNA and CDR2 YNFKEQ. The CDR3 sequence is 13 residues long. V lost 2 bases to trimming and J lost 7 bases, with 8 bases between them. In nucleotides, the CDR3 is TGTGCCAGCAGCCAACTCTCGGGTGAAAAACTGTTTTTT. The encoded protein is CASSQLSGEKLFF.

The rearrangement links TRBV7-9 to TRBJ1-1; the D is unclear. Trimming shortened V by 1 base and J by 0 bases, and 9 bases separated the two germline ends. The CDR3 spans 15 residues. The germline CDR1 and CDR2 sequences are SEHNR and FQNEAQ (reference sequence). CDR3 coding DNA: TGTGCCAGCAGCTTAGTGGTAGGCATGAACACTGAAGCTTTCTTT. Amino acid sequence: CASSLVVGMNTEAFF.

The J gene is TRBJ2-1, the V gene TRBV5-1; D possibly matches TRBD1 or TRBD2 (5 bases each). Germline V CDR1 and CDR2: SGHRS, YFSETQ. The CDR3 contains 15 residues. The V end lost 4 bases, the J end lost 3 bases, and 14 bases lay between the germline ends. CDR3 bases: TGCGCCAGCAGCCCAGCCGGGGCGAGCTACAATGAGCAGTTCTTC. This codes for CASSPAGASYNEQFF.

The CDR3 protein is CSVDRAGADTQYF. CDR3 bases: TGCAGCGTTGATCGAGCAGGGGCAGATACGCAGTATTTT. This sequence joins TRBV29-1 and TRBJ2-3, with D tentatively TRBD1 (6 bases). CDR3 length: 13 amino acids. Trimming pared 3 bases from V and 4 bases from J, leaving 11 bases between. Germline CDR1 SQVTM, CDR2 ANQGSEA.

This chain connects TRBV2 to TRBJ2-6, with 7 bases aligning to TRBD1. The length of the CDR3 is 15 residues. Germline lookup yields CDR1 SNHLY and CDR2 FYNNEI. Trimming removed 5 bases from V and 1 base from J; junction bases left unmatched: 2. CDR3 in amino acids: CASSPGGSGANVLTF. CDR3 nucleotide sequence: TGTGCCAGCAGTCCAGGGGGTTCTGGGGCCAACGTCCTGACTTTC.

The chain couples TRBV5-1 to TRBJ2-1; TRBD2 matches 12 bases. Germline values: CDR1 SGHRS, CDR2 YFSETQ. The CDR3 is made up of 19 amino acids. The J segment lost 2 bases and the V segment lost 6 bases, leaving 15 bases of the junction unmatched. This CDR3 reads CASTAGLLAGGGPYNEQFF. In DNA, the CDR3 is TGCGCCAGCACCGCGGGGTTGCTAGCGGGAGGGGGACCCTACAATGAGCAGTTCTTC.

The chain is built from TRBV5-1 and TRBJ1-2, with D perhaps matching TRBD1 (6 bases). The V end was cut by 4 bases, the J end by 3 bases, with 10 bases between. Looked up from germline, CDR1 is SGHRS and CDR2 is YFSETQ. The CDR3 is 13 amino acids. CDR3 DNA sequence: TGCGCCAGCAGCCCCAGGGGAGACTATGGCTACACCTTC. Amino acids: CASSPRGDYGYTF.

The J gene is TRBJ1-1, the V gene TRBV27, with TRBD1 identical over 9 bases. The length of the CDR3 is 15 residues. V lost 7 bases and J lost 5; bases outside the gene matches: 11. In germline, CDR1 is MNHEY, CDR2 SMNVEV (reference sequence). For the CDR3, the DNA is TGTGCCAGCATCAATACCGGGACAGGGCATACTGAAGCTTTCTTT. Its protein product is CASINTGTGHTEAFF.

The CDR3 here is CASSFAGEMYNEQFF. The CDR3 bases are TGCGCCAGCAGCTTCGCGGGAGAAATGTACAATGAGCAGTTCTTC. The chain has TRBV5-1 and TRBJ2-1; 7 bases agree with TRBD2. The germline gives CDR1 SGHRS, CDR2 YFSETQ. The trim removed 2 bases at V and 4 bases at J, leaving 6 bases unmatched. CDR3 length: 15 amino acids.

The chain carries TRBV18 and TRBJ1-2; 7 bases line up with TRBD1. The CDR3 is 13 residues long. In germline, CDR1 is KGHSH, CDR2 LQKENI. The J segment lost 3 bases and the V segment lost 2 bases, leaving 0 bases of the junction unmatched. The CDR3 DNA reads as TGTGCCAGCTCACCAACAGGGGACTATGGCTACACCTTC. Residues: CASSPTGDYGYTF.

This rearrangement joins TRBV5-1 to TRBJ1-1; D is undetermined. V lost 7 bases and J lost 6, with 13 bases in between. The germline gives CDR1 SGHRS, CDR2 YFSETQ. There are 12 residues in the CDR3. The CDR3 DNA reads as TGCGCCAGCCGCTCCACAGCTTCTGAAGCTTTCTTT. Protein: CASRSTASEAFF.

This chain uses TRBV13 with TRBJ2-7, with a possible D match to TRBD1 (5 bases). Trimming pared 2 bases from V and 3 bases from J, leaving 8 bases between. Per germline, CDR1 PRHDT and CDR2 FYEKMQ (reference sequence). This CDR3 comprises 13 residues. For the CDR3, the DNA is TGTGCCAGCAGCTTAAGGGGCAGCTACGAGCAGTACTTC. The encoded protein is CASSLRGSYEQYF.

The chain joins TRBV27 to TRBJ2-1; D remains unclear. Germline V gives CDR1 MNHEY, CDR2 SMNVEV (reference sequence). The CDR3 has 16 residues. V was trimmed by 4 bases and J by 8 bases, leaving 21 bases between them. The CDR3 region is CASSWSLINQGDEQFF. In nucleotides, the CDR3 is TGTGCCAGCAGTTGGAGCCTCATAAACCAAGGCGATGAGCAGTTCTTC.

This sequence joins TRBV27 and TRBJ2-7; D unclear. CDR1 is MNHEY, CDR2 SMNVEV, per germline (reference sequence). Deletions cut 0 bases from V and 1 base from J, with 7 bases between. CDR3 size: 14 residues. The CDR3 reads CASSLSRVSYEQYF. For the CDR3, the DNA is TGTGCCAGCAGTTTATCCCGGGTATCCTACGAGCAGTACTTC.

Points on this clone: A much larger clone lies a single base off, so this may be a read error. This sequence joins TRBV28 and TRBJ2-7, with 9 bases aligning to TRBD1. Germline values: CDR1 MDHEN, CDR2 SYDVKM. The CDR3 contains 14 residues. V lost 6 bases to trimming and J lost 5 bases; unmatched junction nucleotides: 8. The CDR3 spells CASRSTGGMNEQYF. In nucleotides, the CDR3 is TGTGCCAGCAGATCCACAGGGGGCATGAACGAGCAGTACTTC.

V and J are TRBV6-5 and TRBJ2-7; D might be TRBD1 or TRBD2, each matching 5 bases. CDR1 and CDR2 (germline): MNHEY, SVGAGI. The CDR3 loop spans 15 amino acids. V was trimmed by 6 bases and J by 0 bases, leaving 15 bases between them. As DNA, the CDR3 is TGTGCCAGCAGCCATCGGGACGTCAGCTCCTACGAGCAGTACTTC. Translating it yields CASSHRDVSSYEQYF.

Regarding this clone: One end of the junction varies from germline; a read error may be responsible. This chain connects TRBV15 to TRBJ1-2; TRBD1 matches 8 bases. This CDR3 is built from 15 residues. The germline V gene has CDR1 LNHNV and CDR2 YYDKDF (reference sequence). CDR3 loop: CAASLGQGRYYGYTF. The CDR3 DNA reads TGTGCCGCCAGCCTAGGACAGGGACGGTACTATGGCTACACCTTC.

The V call is TRBV27, the J call TRBJ2-2, with 10 bases fitting TRBD1. Germline CDR1 reads MNHEY; CDR2 reads SMNVEV (reference sequence). V gave up 6 bases and J gave up 1 base; unmatched junction bases: 2. The CDR3 length is 15 residues. CDR3 loop: CASRTGGLNTGELFF. The CDR3 DNA sequence: TGTGCCAGCAGGACAGGGGGCCTGAACACCGGGGAGCTGTTTTTT.